The 3 T cell receptor beta chains below were found in one sample sequenced in a study of CD8+CD57+ T cells in acquired aplastic anemia. Profiles of TCR beta VDJ and CDR3 were generated from a genomic DNA template. One entry per CDR3 protein, called by TCRdb with MiXCR from the reads. The top ten hold around 1.8% of the sample, which has 180,000 or so distinct CDR3 sequences, about half seen once. Patients chosen for sequencing had CD8+CD57+ cells that had expanded, as shown by flow cytometry. Sequencing used sorted CD4+, CD8+, or CD8+CD57+ T cells (not recorded which) from PBMCs. These TCRs come from a human donor with aplastic anemia.

This clonotype was found a few times. The J gene is TRBJ1-6, the V gene TRBV10-3, with TRBD1 matching over 12 bases. This CDR3 is built from 15 residues. The trim removed 6 bases at V and 7 bases at J, leaving 4 bases unmatched. Germline loops: CDR1 ENHRY, CDR2 SYGVKD. The CDR3 region is CAIRGTGGTNSPLHF. The CDR3 DNA is TGTGCCATCAGGGGGACAGGGGGCACGAATTCACCCCTCCACTTT.

This clonotype was recorded at least ten times. DNA for the CDR3: TGCGCCAGCAGCTCTGGACAGGGGGCGAAGGGCTACACCTTC. Its protein is CASSSGQGAKGYTF. The rearrangement joins TRBV5-1 to TRBJ1-2, with TRBD1 identical over 11 bases. The CDR3 is made up of 14 amino acids. V lost 3 bases to trimming and J lost 8 bases; unmatched junction nucleotides: 6. Germline V gene lookup returns CDR1 SGHRS and CDR2 YFSETQ.

The sample holds a few counts of this clonotype. CDR3 nucleotides: TGTGCCAGCAGCTTAGGGACAGGGGGCCGGTTCGGACAAGAGACCCAGTACTTC. It specifies CASSLGTGGRFGQETQYF. This chain links TRBV11-2 with TRBJ2-5, with 11 bases that match TRBD1. V lost 1 base, J lost 2 bases, and 9 bases stayed unmatched. The germline V gene encodes CDR1 SGHAT and CDR2 FQNNGV. The CDR3 runs to 18 residues.